Given below is one TCR beta chain in context. TCRdb's table, derived via immunoSEQ multiplex PCR, lists solely in-frame clones and lacks some. The sample lists approximately 460,000 clones, nearly 90% occurring once. The data were obtained in a study of blood T cell repertoires in COVID-19. The sequencing sample was made of peripheral blood. The receptor comes from a young man with COVID-19, enrolled during active disease.

CDR3 nucleotides: TGTGCCAGCAGCTTGGTCAGCGGGGGGGCCTTAGAGACCCAGTACTTC. This encodes CASSLVSGGALETQYF. The chain employs TRBV5-6 and TRBJ2-5; 10 bases are a match to TRBD2. The CDR3 covers 16 residues. The junction had 6 bases not matched to a gene; V was cut back by 0 bases and J by 4 bases. Germline CDR1 is SGHDT and CDR2 is YYEEEE.